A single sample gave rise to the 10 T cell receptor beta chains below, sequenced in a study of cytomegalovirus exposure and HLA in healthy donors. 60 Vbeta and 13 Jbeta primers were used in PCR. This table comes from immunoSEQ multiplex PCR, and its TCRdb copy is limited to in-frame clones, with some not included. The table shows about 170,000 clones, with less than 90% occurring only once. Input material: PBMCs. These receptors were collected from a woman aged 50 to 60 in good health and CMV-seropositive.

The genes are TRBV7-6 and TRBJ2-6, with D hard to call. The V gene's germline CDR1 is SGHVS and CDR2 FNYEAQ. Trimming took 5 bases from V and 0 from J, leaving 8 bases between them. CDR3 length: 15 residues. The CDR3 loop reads CASSRPYSGANVLTF. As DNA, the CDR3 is TGTGCCAGCAGCCGTCCCTACTCTGGGGCCAACGTCCTGACTTTC.

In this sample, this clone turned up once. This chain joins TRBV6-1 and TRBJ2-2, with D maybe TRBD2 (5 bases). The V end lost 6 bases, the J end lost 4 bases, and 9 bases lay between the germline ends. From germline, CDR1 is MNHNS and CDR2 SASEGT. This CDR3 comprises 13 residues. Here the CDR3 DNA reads TGTGCCAGCAGCCTAAGCGGCACCGGGGAGCTGTTTTTT. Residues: CASSLSGTGELFF.

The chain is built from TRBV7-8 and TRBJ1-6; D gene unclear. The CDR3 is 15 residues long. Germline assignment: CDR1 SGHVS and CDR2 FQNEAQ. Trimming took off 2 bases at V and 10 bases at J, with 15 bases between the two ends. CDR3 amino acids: CASSLYIHRESPLHF. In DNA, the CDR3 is TGTGCCAGCAGCTTATACATCCACCGGGAGTCACCCCTCCACTTT.

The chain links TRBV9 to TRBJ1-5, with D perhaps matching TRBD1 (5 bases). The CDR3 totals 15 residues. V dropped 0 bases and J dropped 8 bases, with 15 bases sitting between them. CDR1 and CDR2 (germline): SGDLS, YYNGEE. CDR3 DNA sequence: TGTGCCAGCAGCGTAGCCGGGACGCGGGGGGAGCCCCAGCATTTT. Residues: CASSVAGTRGEPQHF. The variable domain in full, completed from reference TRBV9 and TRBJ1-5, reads DSGVTQTPKHLITATGQRVTLRCSPRSGDLSVYWYQQSLDQGLQFLIQYYNGEERAKGNILERFSAQQFPDLHSELNLSSLELGDSALYFCASSVAGTRGEPQHFGDGTRLSIL.

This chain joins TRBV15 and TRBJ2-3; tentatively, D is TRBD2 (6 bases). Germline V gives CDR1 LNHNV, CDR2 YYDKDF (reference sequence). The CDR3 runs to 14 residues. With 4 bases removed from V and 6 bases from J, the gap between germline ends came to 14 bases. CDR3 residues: CATSTSSGGDTQYF. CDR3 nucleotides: TGTGCCACCAGCACCAGTTCTGGAGGGGATACGCAGTATTTT.

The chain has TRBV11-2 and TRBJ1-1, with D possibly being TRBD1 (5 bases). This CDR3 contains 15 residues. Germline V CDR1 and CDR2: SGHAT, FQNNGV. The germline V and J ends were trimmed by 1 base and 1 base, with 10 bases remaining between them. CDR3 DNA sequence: TGTGCCAGCAGCTTAGGAAAGGGGTCGAACACTGAAGCTTTCTTT. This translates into CASSLGKGSNTEAFF.

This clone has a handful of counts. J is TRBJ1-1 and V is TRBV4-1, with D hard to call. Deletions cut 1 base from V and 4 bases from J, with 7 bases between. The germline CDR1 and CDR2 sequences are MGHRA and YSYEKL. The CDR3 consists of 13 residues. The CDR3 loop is CASSQVSGTEAFF. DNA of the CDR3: TGCGCCAGCAGCCAAGTAAGCGGCACTGAAGCTTTCTTT.

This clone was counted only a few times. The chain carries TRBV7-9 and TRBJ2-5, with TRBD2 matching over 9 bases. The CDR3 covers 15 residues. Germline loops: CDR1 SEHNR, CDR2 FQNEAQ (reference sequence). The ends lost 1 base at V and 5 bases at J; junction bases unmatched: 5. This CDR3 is CASSLVLAGGETQYF. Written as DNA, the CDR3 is TGTGCCAGCAGCTTAGTGCTGGCGGGAGGGGAGACCCAGTACTTC.

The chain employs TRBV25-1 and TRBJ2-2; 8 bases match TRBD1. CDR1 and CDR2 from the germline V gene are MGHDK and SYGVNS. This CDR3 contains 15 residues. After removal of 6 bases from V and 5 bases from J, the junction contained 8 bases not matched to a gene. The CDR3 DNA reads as TGTGCCAGCAGCCCCGGACAGGGTGGGACCGGGGAGCTGTTTTTT. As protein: CASSPGQGGTGELFF.

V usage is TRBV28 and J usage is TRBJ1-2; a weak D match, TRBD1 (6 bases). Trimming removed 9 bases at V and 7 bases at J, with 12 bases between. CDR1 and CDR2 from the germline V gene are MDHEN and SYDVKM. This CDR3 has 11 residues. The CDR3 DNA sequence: TGTGCCAGTCAACAGGGACGTGGCTACACCTTC. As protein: CASQQGRGYTF.